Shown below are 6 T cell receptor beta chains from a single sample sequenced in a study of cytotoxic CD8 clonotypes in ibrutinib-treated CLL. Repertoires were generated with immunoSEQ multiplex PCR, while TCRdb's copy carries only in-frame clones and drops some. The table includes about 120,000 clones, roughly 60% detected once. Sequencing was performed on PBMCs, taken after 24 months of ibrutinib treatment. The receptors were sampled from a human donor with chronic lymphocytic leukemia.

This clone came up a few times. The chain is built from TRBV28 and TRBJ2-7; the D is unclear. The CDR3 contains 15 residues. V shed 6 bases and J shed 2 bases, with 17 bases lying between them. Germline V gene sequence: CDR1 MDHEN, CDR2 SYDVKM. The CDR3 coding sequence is TGTGCCAGCAGCCCCACCTGGAAGGTCACCTACGAGCAGTACTTC. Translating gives CASSPTWKVTYEQYF. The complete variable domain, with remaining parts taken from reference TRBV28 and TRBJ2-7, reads DVKVTQSSRYLVKRTGEKVFLECVQDMDHENMFWYRQDPGLGLRLIYFSYDVKMKEKGDIPEGYSVSREKKERFSLILESASTNQTSMYLCASSPTWKVTYEQYFGPGTRLTVT.

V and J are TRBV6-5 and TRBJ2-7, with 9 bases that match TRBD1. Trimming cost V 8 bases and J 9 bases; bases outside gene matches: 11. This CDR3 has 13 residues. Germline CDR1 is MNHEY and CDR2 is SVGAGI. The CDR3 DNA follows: TGTGCCAGCTACCCCGGGACAGGGCGGGGGCAGTACTTC. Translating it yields CASYPGTGRGQYF.

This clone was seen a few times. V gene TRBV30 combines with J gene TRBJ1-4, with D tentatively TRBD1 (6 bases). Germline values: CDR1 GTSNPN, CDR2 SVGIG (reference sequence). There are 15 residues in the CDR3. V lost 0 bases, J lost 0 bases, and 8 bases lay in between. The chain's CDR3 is CAWSVPGATNEKLFF. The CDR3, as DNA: TGTGCCTGGAGTGTACCAGGGGCAACTAATGAAAAACTGTTTTTT. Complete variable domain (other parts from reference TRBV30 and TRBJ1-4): SQTIHQWPATLVQPVGSPLSLECTVEGTSNPNLYWYRQAAGRGLQLLFYSVGIGQISSEVPQNLSASRPQDRQFILSSKKLLLSDSGFYLCAWSVPGATNEKLFFGSGTQLSVL.

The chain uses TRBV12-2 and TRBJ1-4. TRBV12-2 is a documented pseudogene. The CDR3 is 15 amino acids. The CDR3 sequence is CASRLSDPREEKLFF. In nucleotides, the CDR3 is TGTGCAAGTCGCTTAAGTGACCCCCGGGAGGAAAAACTGTTTTTT.

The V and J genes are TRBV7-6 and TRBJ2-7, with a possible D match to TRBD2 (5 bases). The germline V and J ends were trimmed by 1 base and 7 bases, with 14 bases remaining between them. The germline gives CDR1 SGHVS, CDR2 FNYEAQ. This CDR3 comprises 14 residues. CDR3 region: CASSLGQATGEQYF. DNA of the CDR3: TGTGCCAGCAGCTTAGGCCAGGCCACGGGGGAGCAGTACTTC.

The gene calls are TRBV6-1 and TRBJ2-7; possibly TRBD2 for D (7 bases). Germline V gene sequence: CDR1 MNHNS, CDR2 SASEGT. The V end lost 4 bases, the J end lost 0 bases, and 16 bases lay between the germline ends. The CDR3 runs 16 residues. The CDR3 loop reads CASSGGGGTFSYEQYF. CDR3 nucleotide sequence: TGTGCCAGCAGTGGGGGGGGCGGAACCTTCTCCTACGAGCAGTACTTC.